A single sample is the source of the 21 T cell receptor beta chains below, sequenced in a study of blood T cells in healthy people across ages. The second PCR ran roughly 7 to 12 cycles with a sample-barcoded 5' primer and J-beta primers. Each CDR3 protein gets one entry after TCRdb re-called the 5' RACE reads with MiXCR. The sample includes about 1,500,000 distinct CDR3 sequences, about 43% of them seen just once. The sequencing input was blood. The receptors here all came from a woman under 30 in good health.

This clonotype was detected only a few times. The gene calls are TRBV6-5 and TRBJ2-1; no firm D call. Trimming left V 5 bases short and J 5 bases short, with 10 bases between. The CDR3 contains 13 residues. From germline, CDR1 is MNHEY and CDR2 SVGAGI. CDR3 sequence: CASSPDADNEQFF. DNA for the CDR3: TGTGCCAGCAGTCCCGACGCGGACAATGAGCAGTTCTTC.

The table lists this clonotype with a count of one. Compared with germline, one end of the junction differs, possibly owing to a read error. This chain joins TRBV5-1 and TRBJ2-3, with TRBD2 matching over 13 bases. Germline loops: CDR1 SGHRS, CDR2 YFSETQ. CDR3 length: 16 amino acids. CDR3 loop: CASSLGTSGGTDTRYF. CDR3 DNA: TGCGCCAGCAGCTTGGGGACTAGCGGGGGTACAGATACGCGGTATTTT.

This clonotype was seen only a few times. This chain uses TRBV6-2 or TRBV6-3 with TRBJ2-1; D is possibly TRBD1 (5 bases). The V gene lost 2 bases and the J gene lost 8 bases, with 19 bases spanning the gap. The CDR3 totals 16 residues. The germline V gene has CDR1 MNHEY and CDR2 SVGEGT. The CDR3 coding sequence is TGTGCCAGCAGTTACCCCTCGTCGCGGCAGGGCGATGAGCAGTTCTTC. Amino acids: CASSYPSSRQGDEQFF.

The table lists this clonotype with a few counts. The chain employs TRBV20-1 and TRBJ2-5; a weak D match, TRBD2 (6 bases). The V and J ends lost 0 bases and 5 bases respectively, with 16 bases between them. Germline lookup yields CDR1 DFQATT and CDR2 SNEGSKA (reference sequence). The CDR3 extends over 15 amino acids. CDR3 protein: CSARDPGEWVETQYF. The CDR3 region has the DNA TGCAGTGCTAGAGATCCGGGGGAGTGGGTGGAGACCCAGTACTTC.

The chain recombines TRBV2 with TRBJ2-1; TRBD1 matches at 10 bases. From germline, CDR1 is SNHLY and CDR2 FYNNEI. This CDR3 is built from 17 residues. The ends lost 8 bases at V and 0 bases at J; junction bases unmatched: 10. The CDR3, as DNA: TGTGCCAGCGGCTTTGAGGACAGGGGGTCCTCCTACAATGAGCAGTTCTTC. Its translation is CASGFEDRGSSYNEQFF.

The chain joins TRBV9 to TRBJ1-6, with 8 nucleotides matching TRBD1. The CDR3 runs 17 residues. V lost 4 bases, J lost 7 bases, and 13 bases stayed unmatched. CDR1 is SGDLS and CDR2 is YYNGEE in the germline V gene. Here the CDR3 DNA reads TGTGCCAGCAGCTCCGGGACAGGAGCCGAAGAAAATTCACCCCTCCACTTT. Translated, it gives CASSSGTGAEENSPLHF.

The chain joins TRBV29-1 to TRBJ2-3, with 9 positions matching TRBD1. This CDR3 region has 14 residues. From germline, CDR1 is SQVTM and CDR2 ANQGSEA. Germline trimming cut 6 bases from V and 3 bases from J; bases unmatched to any gene: 7. CDR3 DNA: TGCAGCGTAGCCACAGGGGGCCTAACAGATACGCAGTATTTT. Translation gives CSVATGGLTDTQYF.

The CDR3 is CASSYSPDQRSQHF. CDR3 nucleotides: TGTGCCAGCAGTTACTCCCCAGACCAACGGTCGCAGCATTTT. V is TRBV6-5 and J is TRBJ2-3, with D uncertain. The last part of the DNA fits TRBJ1-5 better; the J call may be wrong. This CDR3 contains 14 residues. Germline V gene sequence: CDR1 MNHEY, CDR2 SVGAGI.

The rearrangement joins TRBV30 to TRBJ1-2; possible D gene TRBD1, 5 bases. V was shortened by 0 bases and J by 8 bases, with 16 bases between the two germline ends. Germline assignment: CDR1 GTSNPN and CDR2 SVGIG (reference sequence). The CDR3 has 14 residues. The CDR3 region has the DNA TGTGCCTGGAGTGTTCAGGGCGTTACGAGGGGCTACACCTTC. It encodes CAWSVQGVTRGYTF.

The CDR3 bases are TGTGCCACCAGCAGAGATCTCCCCTTTAGACTAGCGGGGGGCAATGAGCAGTTCTTC. Translated: CATSRDLPFRLAGGNEQFF. The chain couples TRBV15 to TRBJ2-1; 13 bases align to TRBD2. The CDR3 contains 19 residues. Per germline, CDR1 LNHNV and CDR2 YYDKDF (reference sequence). The V segment lost 0 bases and the J segment 6 bases; nucleotides outside the gene matches: 11.

This clonotype was counted once. This chain joins TRBV9 and TRBJ2-7; 15 bases line up with TRBD2. Unmatched junction bases numbered 6, after V lost 4 bases and J lost 1 base. Germline CDR1 SGDLS, CDR2 YYNGEE. This CDR3 is built from 17 residues. The DNA of the CDR3 is TGTGCCAGCAGCCCCTCAGGGACTAGCGGGGGGTCCTACGAGCAGTACTTC. Its translation: CASSPSGTSGGSYEQYF.

This clonotype was seen only a few times. The chain couples TRBV5-1 to TRBJ2-1, with 8 bases that match TRBD2. The V gene end was trimmed by 4 bases and the J gene end by 3 bases; junction bases not matched to a gene: 6. The germline CDR1 and CDR2 sequences are SGHRS and YFSETQ. The CDR3 loop spans 15 amino acids. The CDR3 loop reads CASSTGLAIYNEQFF. The CDR3 DNA is TGCGCCAGCAGCACCGGACTAGCAATCTACAATGAGCAGTTCTTC.

V and J are TRBV20-1 and TRBJ1-1; no clear D gene. Looked up from germline, CDR1 is DFQATT and CDR2 is SNEGSKA (reference sequence). The CDR3 extends over 13 amino acids. Trimming left V 0 bases short and J 5 bases short, with 10 bases between. This CDR3 reads CSAREPGRTEAFF. CDR3 bases: TGCAGTGCTAGAGAACCGGGAAGGACTGAAGCTTTCTTT.

As regards this clonotype: One end of the junction fails to match germline, which may point to a read error. V and J are TRBV4-1 and TRBJ1-4, with D hard to call. There are 15 residues in the CDR3. Germline CDR1 is MGHRA and CDR2 is YSYEKL. The CDR3 region is CASSHLGATNEKLFF. DNA for the CDR3: TGCGCAAGCAGCCATTTGGGCGCAACTAATGAAAAACTGTTTTTT.

The gene calls are TRBV9 and TRBJ2-3; D possibly corresponds to TRBD1 (6 bases). Germline V gene data show CDR1 as SGDLS and CDR2 as YYNGEE. With 3 bases removed from V and 4 bases from J, the gap between germline ends came to 12 bases. The CDR3 spans 14 residues. This CDR3 is CASSAQGWPDTQYF. The CDR3 DNA reads as TGTGCCAGCAGCGCCCAGGGGTGGCCAGATACGCAGTATTTT. The entire variable domain, with the rest obtained from reference TRBV9 and TRBJ2-3, is as follows: DSGVTQTPKHLITATGQRVTLRCSPRSGDLSVYWYQQSLDQGLQFLIQYYNGEERAKGNILERFSAQQFPDLHSELNLSSLELGDSALYFCASSAQGWPDTQYFGPGTRLTVL.

This chain links TRBV2 with TRBJ2-5; D is perhaps TRBD2 (6 bases). The CDR3 is 14 amino acids. The germline gives CDR1 SNHLY, CDR2 FYNNEI. V lost 7 bases to trimming and J lost 11 bases, with 23 bases between them. DNA for the CDR3: TGTGCCAGCAACGCGGGACTTATATACAATGAGCAGTACTTC. Translating gives CASNAGLIYNEQYF. Full variable domain (rest looked up from reference TRBV2 and TRBJ2-5): EPEVTQTPSHQVTQMGQEVILRCVPISNHLYFYWYRQILGQKVEFLVSFYNNEISEKSEIFDDQFSVERPDGSNFTLKIRSTKLEDSAMYFCASNAGLIYNEQYFGPGTRLLVL.

V usage is TRBV11-2 and J usage is TRBJ1-1; D is perhaps TRBD1 (5 bases). There are 14 residues in the CDR3. Trimming shortened V by 5 bases and J by 5 bases, and 15 bases separated the two germline ends. Germline V gene data show CDR1 as SGHAT and CDR2 as FQNNGV. CDR3 bases: TGTGCCAGCAGCCCCGTAGGAGGGGTAACTGAAGCTTTCTTT. Translating it yields CASSPVGGVTEAFF.

This chain joins TRBV4-1 and TRBJ2-2; D unresolved. Germline V lookup: CDR1 MGHRA, CDR2 YSYEKL. V dropped 4 bases and J dropped 5 bases, with 14 bases sitting between them. This CDR3 has 15 amino acids. The CDR3 loop is CASSPRQASTGELFF. DNA of the CDR3: TGCGCCAGCAGCCCCCGTCAAGCGAGTACCGGGGAGCTGTTTTTT.

The chain recombines TRBV6-5 with TRBJ2-7, with unresolved D. CDR1 and CDR2 (germline): MNHEY, SVGAGI. Trimming cost V 6 bases and J 5 bases, with 11 bases left between them. The CDR3 extends over 12 amino acids. CDR3 in DNA: TGTGCCAGCAGGGCCGCTTCCAACGAGCAGTACTTC. Residues: CASRAASNEQYF.

J is TRBJ1-2 and V is TRBV6-1; TRBD1 aligns across 9 bases. The V segment lost 6 bases and the J segment 6 bases; nucleotides outside the gene matches: 11. Germline CDR1 MNHNS, CDR2 SASEGT. The CDR3 spans 15 residues. The CDR3 DNA reads TGTGCCAGCAGGCTAACAGGGGGCGCGGGCAATGGCTACACCTTC. This sequence encodes CASRLTGGAGNGYTF.

This sequence joins TRBV2 and TRBJ2-3, with 9 bases that match TRBD2. Unmatched junction bases numbered 10, after V lost 0 bases and J lost 3 bases. Germline-derived CDR1 and CDR2 are SNHLY and FYNNEI. The CDR3 spans 18 residues. The CDR3 DNA reads as TGTGCCAGCAGTGAAGCGCTTATGGCGGGAGGGCTGACAGATACGCAGTATTTT. It is translated as CASSEALMAGGLTDTQYF.